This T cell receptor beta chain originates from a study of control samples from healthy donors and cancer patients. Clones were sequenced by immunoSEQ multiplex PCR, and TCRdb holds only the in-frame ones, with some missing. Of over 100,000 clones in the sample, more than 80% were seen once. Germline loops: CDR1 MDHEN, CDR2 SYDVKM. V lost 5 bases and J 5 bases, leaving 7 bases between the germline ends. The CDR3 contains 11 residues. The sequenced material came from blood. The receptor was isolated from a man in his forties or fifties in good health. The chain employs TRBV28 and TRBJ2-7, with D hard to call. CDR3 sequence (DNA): TGTGCCAGCAGTCCCGGGCACGAGCAGTACTTC. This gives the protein CASSPGHEQYF.